These 10 T cell receptor beta chains came from one sample sequenced in a study of identical twins. Using its own MiXCR run on the 5' RACE reads, TCRdb lists one record per CDR3 protein. Here the sample spans around 1.7 million distinct CDR3 sequences, 25% to 35% being singletons. Sequenced sample: cord blood. These receptors were collected from a newborn girl in good health.

The gene calls are TRBV15 and TRBJ1-4, with D tentatively TRBD1 (5 bases). CDR1 LNHNV and CDR2 YYDKDF come from the germline V gene (reference sequence). V shed 0 bases and J shed 0 bases, with 14 bases lying between them. This CDR3 contains 18 residues. The CDR3 nucleotides are TGTGCCACCAGCAGAGATGCCGGGGGGGTAGCAACTAATGAAAAACTGTTTTTT. It codes for CATSRDAGGVATNEKLFF.

The CDR3 DNA follows: TGCGCCAGCAGTACGGATGGACAGGTCCCCTCAATTCAGGACATGTACACTGAAGCTTTCTTT. Its translation is CASSTDGQVPSIQDMYTEAFF. The chain joins TRBV5-1 to TRBJ1-1; 7 bases are a match to TRBD1. The CDR3 spans 21 residues. Germline assignment: CDR1 SGHRS and CDR2 YFSETQ. Trimming removed 5 bases from V and 3 bases from J; junction bases left unmatched: 28.

This clonotype was seen many times. The rearrangement links TRBV4-2 to TRBJ2-5; perhaps D is TRBD1 or TRBD2 (5 bases each). Looked up from germline, CDR1 is LGHNA and CDR2 is YNFKEQ. V shed 1 base and J shed 1 base, with 13 bases lying between them. The CDR3 runs 16 residues. This CDR3 reads CASSQGYGTSQETQYF. The CDR3 nucleotides are TGTGCCAGCAGCCAAGGTTATGGGACGTCCCAAGAGACCCAGTACTTC.

This clonotype was observed a few times. V and J are TRBV25-1 and TRBJ1-2, with 10 bases aligning to TRBD1. Germline values: CDR1 MGHDK, CDR2 SYGVNS. The CDR3 is made up of 15 amino acids. V lost 8 bases to trimming and J lost 2 bases; unmatched junction nucleotides: 8. CDR3 sequence: CASGETGGKNYGYTF. DNA for the CDR3: TGTGCCAGCGGGGAGACAGGGGGCAAGAACTATGGCTACACCTTC.

Here the CDR3 reads CASSVRAGSVTDTQYF. The CDR3 DNA reads as TGTGCCAGCAGTGTAAGAGCGGGATCGGTCACAGATACGCAGTATTTT. This sequence joins TRBV6-1 and TRBJ2-3; 7 positions match TRBD2. This CDR3 has 16 amino acids. Germline loops: CDR1 MNHNS, CDR2 SASEGT. The V and J ends lost 4 bases and 2 bases, in that order; junction bases with no gene match: 9.

This clonotype has only a few counts. CDR3: CSARQLAGYEQYF. The CDR3 DNA sequence: TGCAGTGCTAGACAACTAGCGGGCTACGAGCAGTACTTC. This chain connects TRBV20-1 to TRBJ2-7, with TRBD2 identical over 9 bases. The CDR3 is made up of 13 amino acids. CDR1 is DFQATT, CDR2 SNEGSKA, per germline (reference sequence). The junction had 2 bases not matched to a gene; V was cut back by 2 bases and J by 3 bases.

This clonotype was detected a few times. The genes are TRBV7-8 and TRBJ1-5, with no clear D. V lost 5 bases, J lost 5 bases, and 19 bases lay in between. This CDR3 contains 16 residues. CDR1 is SGHVS and CDR2 is FQNEAQ in the germline V gene. The CDR3 sequence: CASSPGRRVSDQPQHF. CDR3 sequence (DNA): TGTGCCAGCAGCCCAGGCCGGAGGGTAAGCGATCAGCCCCAGCATTTT.

This rearrangement joins TRBV28 to TRBJ2-4; TRBD1 aligns across 10 bases. The ends lost 4 bases at V and 4 bases at J; junction bases unmatched: 10. The CDR3 has 17 residues. CDR1 is MDHEN and CDR2 is SYDVKM in the germline V gene. The CDR3 nucleotides are TGTGCCAGCAGTTCCACCCGGACAGGGGGGTGGAAAAACATTCAGTACTTC. Its protein is CASSSTRTGGWKNIQYF.

This clonotype has a count of ten or more. The chain links TRBV29-1 to TRBJ2-1; 12 nucleotides match TRBD2. The CDR3 loop spans 14 amino acids. Trimming at V came to 7 bases and at J to 8 bases, leaving 9 bases not matched to a gene. Germline CDR1 is SQVTM and CDR2 is ANQGSEA. The CDR3 bases are TGCAGCGCCGTGACTAGCGGGAGTGGCGATGAGCAGTTCTTC. Its translation is CSAVTSGSGDEQFF.

The sample holds a few counts of this clonotype. V is TRBV20-1 and J is TRBJ2-3, with a tentative D call TRBD2 (6 bases). Trimming removed 0 bases from V and 4 bases from J, with 20 bases in between. The CDR3 has 17 amino acids. Germline V lookup: CDR1 DFQATT, CDR2 SNEGSKA (reference sequence). In nucleotides, the CDR3 is TGCAGTGCTAGAGATAGGAGGGTCTGGCGGATGGCAGATACGCAGTATTTT. It specifies CSARDRRVWRMADTQYF.